This T cell receptor (beta chain) was documented in a study of identical twins. Donors uniformly comprised healthy Caucasians. Study-wide results and caveats: A lower insertion count was a feature of abundant cord blood beta clonotypes, with no such feature in memory repertoires.

After template switching added a universal primer site, the resulting cDNA carried unique molecular identifiers. MiXCR, run by TCRdb on the 5' RACE reads, gives a single entry per CDR3 protein. The sample shows around 960,000 distinct CDR3 sequences, 9% to 15% of them seen only once. Regarding this clonotype: No antigen is known for it.

This same sample was also taken into another study, of yellow fever vaccine responses in identical twins.

This receptor was identified in a woman aged 18 to 35 in good health. The sample taken for sequencing was PBMCs.

The CDR3 region is CASSQGWFNEQFF. The DNA of the CDR3 is TGTGCCAGCAGCCAAGGTTGGTTCAATGAGCAGTTCTTC. The V gene is TRBV3-1, the J gene TRBJ2-1; D is unresolved. The CDR3 contains 13 residues. Between the trimmed V and J ends, which lost 1 base and 6 bases, there was a span of 7 bases. The V gene's germline CDR1 is LGHDT and CDR2 YNNKEL (reference sequence).